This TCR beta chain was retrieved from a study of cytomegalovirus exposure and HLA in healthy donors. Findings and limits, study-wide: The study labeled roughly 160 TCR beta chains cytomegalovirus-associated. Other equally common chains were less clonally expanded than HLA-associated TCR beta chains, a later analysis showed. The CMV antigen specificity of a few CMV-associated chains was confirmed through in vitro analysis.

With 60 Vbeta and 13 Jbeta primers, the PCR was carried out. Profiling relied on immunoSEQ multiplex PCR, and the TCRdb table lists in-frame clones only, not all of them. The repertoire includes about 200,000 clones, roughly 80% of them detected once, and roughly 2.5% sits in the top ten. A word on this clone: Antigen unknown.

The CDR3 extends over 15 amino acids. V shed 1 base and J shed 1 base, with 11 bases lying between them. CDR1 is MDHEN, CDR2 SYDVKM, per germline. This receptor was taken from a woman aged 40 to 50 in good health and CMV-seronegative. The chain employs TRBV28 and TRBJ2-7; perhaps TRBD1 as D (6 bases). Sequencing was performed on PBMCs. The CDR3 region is CASSLYRDTSYEQYF. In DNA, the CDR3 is TGTGCCAGCAGTTTATATCGGGACACTTCCTACGAGCAGTACTTC.